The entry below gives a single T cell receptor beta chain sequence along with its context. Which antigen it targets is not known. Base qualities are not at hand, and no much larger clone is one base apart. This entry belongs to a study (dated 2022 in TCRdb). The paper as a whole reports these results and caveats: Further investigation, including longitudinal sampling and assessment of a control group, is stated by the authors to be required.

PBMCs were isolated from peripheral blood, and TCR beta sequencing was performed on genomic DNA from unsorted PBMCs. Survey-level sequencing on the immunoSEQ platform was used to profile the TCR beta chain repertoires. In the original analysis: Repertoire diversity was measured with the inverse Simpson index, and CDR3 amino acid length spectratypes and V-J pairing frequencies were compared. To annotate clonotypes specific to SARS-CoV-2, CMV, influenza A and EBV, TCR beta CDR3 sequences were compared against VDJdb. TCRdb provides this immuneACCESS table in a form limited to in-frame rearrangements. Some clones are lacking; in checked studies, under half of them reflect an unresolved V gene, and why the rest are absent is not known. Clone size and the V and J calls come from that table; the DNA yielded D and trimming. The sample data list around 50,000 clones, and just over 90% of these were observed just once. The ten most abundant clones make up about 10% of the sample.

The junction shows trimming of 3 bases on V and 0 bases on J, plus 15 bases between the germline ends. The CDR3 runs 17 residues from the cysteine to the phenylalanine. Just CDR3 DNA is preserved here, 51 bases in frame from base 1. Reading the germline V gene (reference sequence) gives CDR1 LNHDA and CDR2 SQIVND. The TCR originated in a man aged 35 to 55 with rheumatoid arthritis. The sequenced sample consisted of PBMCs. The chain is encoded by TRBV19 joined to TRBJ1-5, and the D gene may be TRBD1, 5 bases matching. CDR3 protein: CASSIQGAPYSNQPQHF. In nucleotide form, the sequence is TGTGCCAGTAGTATCCAGGGAGCTCCCTATAGCAATCAGCCCCAGCATTTT.